The clone carrying this T cell receptor (beta chain) was observed a handful of times. What it binds is not known. The sample comes from a study of radiotherapy plus CTLA-4 blockade in lung cancer. At the level of the study: Of all patients, approximately 17% responded objectively and approximately 30% showed disease control. Study results and limitations: Following radiotherapy plus ipilimumab, tumor-derived TCR clones expanded in the blood.

This CDR3 has 15 amino acids. TCRdb keeps only in-frame clones here, not all; method: immunoSEQ multiplex PCR. The sample consists of roughly 76,000 clones, under 75% of them appearing once. Chemo-refractory metastatic non-small-cell lung cancer patients received focal radiation with ipilimumab CTLA-4 blockade. The chain joins TRBV12-2 to TRBJ1-3. TRBV12-2 corresponds to a pseudogene. The sequence came from a human donor with non-small cell lung cancer whose response to radiotherapy plus ipilimumab could not be evaluated. The material sequenced was peripheral blood, taken from a patient treated with radiotherapy plus ipilimumab. Here the CDR3 reads CASRLAPACGNTIYF. CDR3 bases: TGTGCAAGTCGCTTAGCGCCCGCGTGTGGAAACACCATATATTTT.